This TCR beta chain was sequenced for a study of blood T cell repertoires in COVID-19. V shed 3 bases and J shed 4 bases, with 10 bases lying between them. Germline CDR1 SNHLY, CDR2 FYNNEI. The CDR3 consists of 14 residues. In this sample, this clone turned up a few times. TCRdb keeps only in-frame clones here, not all; method: immunoSEQ multiplex PCR. Of fewer than 450,000 clones in the sample, 87% were seen once. Categorization into cohorts depended on clinical history that participants reported. The gene calls are TRBV2 and TRBJ1-3; D not certain. This sequence was found in a woman between 25 and 40 years old who had recovered from COVID-19. Sequences were obtained from PBMCs or T cells enriched from blood (not recorded which). This chain's CDR3 is CASSEGGPGNTIYF. CDR3 nucleotide sequence: TGTGCCAGCAGTGAGGGAGGTCCCGGAAACACCATATATTTT.